The rows below give T cell receptor beta chains drawn from one sample of a study of CD8 T cells in ankylosing spondylitis. From the 5' RACE reads, TCRdb called clonotypes with MiXCR, one entry per CDR3 protein. This sample has approximately 300,000 distinct CDR3 sequences, with more than 20% found just once. Sequencing was done on a sample of blood, either unsorted or a sorted T cell fraction (not recorded which). These receptors were taken from a female donor with ankylosing spondylitis or in good health (not recorded which). Both conserved end residues are part of each CDR3. A D gene is named only where the DNA matches it firmly. Some rows mark clone size as missing; the rest say once, few, many or name a class of expanded clone.

size,V,D,J,DNA,CDR3
NA,TRBV7-8,TRBD2,TRBJ2-7,TGTGCCAGCAGCTTTACTAGCGCCTACGAGCAGTACTTC,CASSFTSAYEQYF
few,TRBV7-7,TRBD1,TRBJ2-2,TGTGCCAGCAGCCCCAGGACAGGTAGCACCGGGGAGCTGTTTTTT,CASSPRTGSTGELFF
many,TRBV20-1,TRBD2,TRBJ2-3,TGCAGTGCTAGTTTTGCTAGCGGGAGTTCAGGATACGATACGCAGTATTTT,CSASFASGSSGYDTQYF
few,TRBV18,TRBD2,TRBJ2-1,TGTGCCAGCTCACCGAGTAGCGGGGACCTGCGCAATGAGCAGTTCTTC,CASSPSSGDLRNEQFF
few,TRBV18,NA,TRBJ2-1,TGTGCCAGCTCACCACCTTCCGTAGGTGAGCAGTTCTTC,CASSPPSVGEQFF
NA,TRBV29-1,NA,TRBJ1-1,TGCAGCGTCAACCGGGCCCATCCCGGGAACACTGAAGCTTTCTTT,CSVNRAHPGNTEAFF
NA,TRBV9,TRBD1,TRBJ1-2,TGTGCCAGCAGCCCAACAGGACAGGGGGGCTCTGGCTACACCTTC,CASSPTGQGGSGYTF
few,TRBV7-2,NA,TRBJ2-5,TGTGCCAGCAGCTTAGGGGGTCACCAAGAGACCCAGTACTTC,CASSLGGHQETQYF
few,TRBV9,NA,TRBJ2-1,TGTGCCAGCAGCGTCGGACCCACCGAGCATGAGCAGTTCTTC,CASSVGPTEHEQFF
NA,TRBV13,NA,TRBJ2-3,TGTGCCAGCAGCTTAGGCCTTTCGGATATTGGTACAGATACGCAGTATTTT,CASSLGLSDIGTDTQYF
NA,TRBV29-1,NA,TRBJ2-7,TGCAGCGTTGGGTCGGCCGCGGAAGGAGAGCAGTACTTC,CSVGSAAEGEQYF
NA,TRBV4-2,TRBD2,TRBJ2-1,TGTGCCAGCAGCCAAGGAATGAGAGCGGGAGCGATGTACAATGAGCAGTTCTTC,CASSQGMRAGAMYNEQFF
NA,TRBV7-8,TRBD1,TRBJ1-2,TGTGCCAGCAGCTTTTCAGGGGGACCCTATGGCTACACCTTC,CASSFSGGPYGYTF
few,TRBV7-2,NA,TRBJ1-1,TGTGCCAGCATCCCCGGGGTGGAGAACACTGAAGCTTTCTTT,CASIPGVENTEAFF
many,TRBV5-6,NA,TRBJ2-7,TGTGCCAGCAGCGTGACTGACTACGAGCAGTACTTC,CASSVTDYEQYF
NA,TRBV10-3,NA,TRBJ2-5,TGTGCCATCAGTGGGGCGTCGCAGGAGACCCAGTACTTC,CAISGASQETQYF
NA,TRBV7-2,TRBD2,TRBJ2-5,TGTGCCAGCAGCCCCCTGCTAGCGGGAACCCAGGGGGAGTACTTC,CASSPLLAGTQGEYF
few,TRBV7-2,NA,TRBJ2-7,TGTGCCAGCAGCTTAGTAAACGTTCGGAATGGGGAGCAGTACTTC,CASSLVNVRNGEQYF
few,TRBV11-3,NA,TRBJ2-5,TGTGCCAGCAGCTTAGGGGGACCCGAAGAGACCCAGTACTTC,CASSLGGPEETQYF
few,TRBV6-1,NA,TRBJ2-6,TGTGCCAGCAGTCCCCCTGGGGCCAACGTCCTGACTTTC,CASSPPGANVLTF
few,TRBV5-5,NA,TRBJ2-6,TGTGCCAGCAGCTTACTCGGAGTTACTGGGGCCAACGTCCTGACTTTC,CASSLLGVTGANVLTF
NA,TRBV12-3/TRBV12-4,NA,TRBJ1-5,TGTGCCAGCAGTTTAGGAGGCAGCATACAAAATAGCAATCAGCCCCAGCATTTT,CASSLGGSIQNSNQPQHF
NA,TRBV6-1,NA,TRBJ1-2,TGTGCCAGCAGCCGTTCGGAGGCTTATGGCTACACCTTC,CASSRSEAYGYTF
few,TRBV12-3/TRBV12-4,NA,TRBJ1-2,TGTGCCAGCACCATTCGACAGACGTATGGCTACACCTTC,CASTIRQTYGYTF
few,TRBV11-1,TRBD2,TRBJ2-7,TGTGCCAGCACCAAAGGGGAGGGGTCCGGCGAGCAGTACTTC,CASTKGEGSGEQYF
few,TRBV18,NA,TRBJ2-7,TGTGCCAGCTCACCGGGACCCTCGGGTGAGCAGTACTTC,CASSPGPSGEQYF
NA,TRBV20-1,TRBD1,TRBJ2-7,TGCAGTGCTTTCCGGGACAGGGTCTCCTACGAGCAGTACTTC,CSAFRDRVSYEQYF
NA,TRBV11-2,TRBD2,TRBJ2-1,TGTGCCAGCAGCTTAGTGTGTAGCGGGAGTTCCTTGGGCAATGAGCAGTTCTTC,CASSLVCSGSSLGNEQFF
few,TRBV20-1,NA,TRBJ2-3,TGCAGTGCTAGTTCTAGCGGCACAGATACGCAGTATTTT,CSASSSGTDTQYF
few,TRBV20-1,NA,TRBJ2-3,TGCAGTGCTAGAAGGACGGACCCAGATACGCAGTATTTT,CSARRTDPDTQYF
NA,TRBV28,NA,TRBJ1-4,TGTGCCACCAGGAAGCCTTCGGAAAAACTGTTTTTT,CATRKPSEKLFF
NA,TRBV23-1,NA,TRBJ2-1,TGCGCCAGCAGTCAATCGGGGTTCGGGACGTCCATGTGGGAGCAGTTCTTC,CASSQSGFGTSMWEQFF
many,TRBV12-3/TRBV12-4,NA,TRBJ1-2,TGTGCCAGCAGTTTAGGGACGGTATATGGCTACACCTTC,CASSLGTVYGYTF
NA,TRBV27,NA,TRBJ2-3,TGTGCCAGCAGTGTATCCGGGGGCGGGCGGACAGATACGCAGTATTTT,CASSVSGGGRTDTQYF
many,TRBV14,NA,TRBJ1-1,TGTGCCAGCAGCCAAGGACTAAGGATCACCAAGAACACTGAAGCTTTCTTT,CASSQGLRITKNTEAFF
few,TRBV4-3,NA,TRBJ2-1,TGCGCCAGCAGCCAAGGGCGGGCCGAGCAGTTCTTC,CASSQGRAEQFF
NA,TRBV20-1,NA,TRBJ1-6,TGCAGTGCTAGAGATCATGGATCACCCCTCCACTTT,CSARDHGSPLHF
NA,TRBV27,NA,TRBJ2-7,TGTGCCAGCCGCAAATACGAGCAGTACTTC,CASRKYEQYF
few,TRBV6-1,NA,TRBJ2-1,TGTGCCAGCAGTGAAAAGTGGGCCGACAATGAGCAGTTCTTC,CASSEKWADNEQFF
NA,TRBV2,NA,TRBJ1-2,TGTGCCAGCAGAGATGACAGGTCTCTCCATGGCTACACCTTC,CASRDDRSLHGYTF